This T cell receptor beta chain originates from a study of metastatic and nonmetastatic thyroid tumors (dated by TCRdb to about 2020). For the wider study: Repertoires were compared across peripheral blood and tumor or nodule tissue samples from malignant and benign thyroid patients.

Preparation of the library involved PCR. Sequencer: Illumina HiSeq 4000. The TCR beta-chain CDR3 region of each patient was profiled by high-throughput sequencing. On the authors' methods: CDR3 differences across clinicopathological groups were used to build a classifier for discriminating distant-metastatic papillary thyroid cancer patients. To measure repertoire diversity the researchers used the Shannon index, while the Morisita-Horn index served to gauge how similar the tumor and blood repertoires were. TCRdb reprocessed the public reads (quality trimming at Q25 with fastp, clone calling with MiXCR) and kept in-frame beta chains. The authors' filters were not applied to this entry. The sample table holds approximately 15,000 clones, of which under 15% were seen once. Of the sample, approximately 15% falls within the top ten clones. About this clone: The antigen this receptor binds is unknown. No clone much larger than this one lies a single base away; base qualities are absent.

General study outcomes and caveats: TCR beta diversity was reported as significantly higher in malignant tumors than in benign nodules, in both blood and tumor samples.

No patient had received any treatment before thyroid surgery. Using T-cell receptor beta sequencing, the researchers looked back retrospectively at clinical samples from patients, gathered between the early 2010s and the late 2010s. The germline V and J ends show losses of 7 bases and 2 bases respectively, and no gene match explains 4 bases of the junction. The CDR3 covers 15 residues, taking in both the cysteine and the phenylalanine. Solely the CDR3 DNA is kept, with 45 bases framed from the first base. According to the germline V gene, CDR1 reads MNHNS and CDR2 reads SASEGT. Recombination linked TRBV6-1 to TRBJ1-3; 11 bases in the middle match TRBD1. The sample taken for sequencing was tumor tissue. The TCR comes from a female donor with papillary thyroid cancer or a benign thyroid nodule (not recorded which). Some clones in this sample may be carry-over from other donors' samples. For the CDR3, the sequence is CASMGQGVTGNTIYF. The DNA sequence is given as TGTGCCAGCATGGGACAGGGGGTAACTGGAAACACCATATATTTT.